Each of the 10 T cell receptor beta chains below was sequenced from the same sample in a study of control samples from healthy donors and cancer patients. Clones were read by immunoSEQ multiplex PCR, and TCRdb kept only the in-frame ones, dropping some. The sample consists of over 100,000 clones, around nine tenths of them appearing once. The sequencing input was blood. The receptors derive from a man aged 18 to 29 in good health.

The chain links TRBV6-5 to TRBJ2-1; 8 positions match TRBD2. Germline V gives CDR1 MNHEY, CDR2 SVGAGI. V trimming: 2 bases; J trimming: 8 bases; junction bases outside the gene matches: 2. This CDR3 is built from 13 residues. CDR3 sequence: CASSYTGGDEQFF. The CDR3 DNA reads TGTGCCAGCAGTTACACGGGGGGGGATGAGCAGTTCTTC.

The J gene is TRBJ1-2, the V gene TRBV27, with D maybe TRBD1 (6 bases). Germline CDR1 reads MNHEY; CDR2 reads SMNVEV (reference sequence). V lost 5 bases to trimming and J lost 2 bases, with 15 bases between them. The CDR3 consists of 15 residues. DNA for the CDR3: TGTGCCAGCAGTCTCACGGGGAGGGGGAACTATGGCTACACCTTC. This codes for CASSLTGRGNYGYTF.

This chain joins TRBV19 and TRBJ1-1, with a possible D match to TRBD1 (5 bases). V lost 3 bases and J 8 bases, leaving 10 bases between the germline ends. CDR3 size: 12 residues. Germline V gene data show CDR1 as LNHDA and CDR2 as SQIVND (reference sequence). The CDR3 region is CASSIGTLEAFF. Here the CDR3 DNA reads TGTGCCAGTAGTATTGGGACCTTAGAAGCTTTCTTT.

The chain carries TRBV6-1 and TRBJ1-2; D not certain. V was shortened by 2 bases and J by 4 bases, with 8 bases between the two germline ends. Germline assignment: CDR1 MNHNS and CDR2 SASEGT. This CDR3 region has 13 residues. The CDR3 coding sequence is TGTGCCAGCAGTGAAATAGTCCTCTATGGCTACACCTTC. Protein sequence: CASSEIVLYGYTF.

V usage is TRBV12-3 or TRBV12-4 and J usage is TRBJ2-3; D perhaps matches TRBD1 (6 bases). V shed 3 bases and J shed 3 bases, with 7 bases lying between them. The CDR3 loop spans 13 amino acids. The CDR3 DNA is TGTGCCAGCAGTTTTACAGGGACAGATACGCAGTATTTT. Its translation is CASSFTGTDTQYF.

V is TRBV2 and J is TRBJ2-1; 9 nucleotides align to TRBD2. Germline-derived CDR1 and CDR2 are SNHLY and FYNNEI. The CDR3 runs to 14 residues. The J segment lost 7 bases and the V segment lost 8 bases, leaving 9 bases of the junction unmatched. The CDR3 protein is CASLLGLAGNEQFF. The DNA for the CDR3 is TGTGCCAGCCTACTGGGGCTAGCGGGGAATGAGCAGTTCTTC.

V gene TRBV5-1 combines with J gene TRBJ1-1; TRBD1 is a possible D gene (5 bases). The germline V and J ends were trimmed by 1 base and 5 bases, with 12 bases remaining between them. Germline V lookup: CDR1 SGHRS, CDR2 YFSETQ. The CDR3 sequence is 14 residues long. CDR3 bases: TGCGCCAGCAGCTTGTGGGCAGGGCGGACTGAAGCTTTCTTT. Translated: CASSLWAGRTEAFF.

CDR3 protein: CASSPRQGNSPLHF. DNA of the CDR3: TGTGCCAGCAGTCCCCGGCAGGGAAATTCACCCCTCCACTTT. This sequence joins TRBV2 and TRBJ1-6; possibly TRBD1 for D (5 bases). The length of the CDR3 is 14 residues. CDR1 and CDR2 from the germline V gene are SNHLY and FYNNEI. V lost 5 bases to trimming and J lost 7 bases, with 12 bases between them.

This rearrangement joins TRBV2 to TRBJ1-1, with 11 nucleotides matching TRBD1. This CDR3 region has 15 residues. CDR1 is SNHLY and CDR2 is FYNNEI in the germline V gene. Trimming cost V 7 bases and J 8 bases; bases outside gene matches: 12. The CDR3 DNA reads TGTGCCAGCATGACCGCCGGCGGGACAGGGGGAGAAGCTTTCTTT. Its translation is CASMTAGGTGGEAFF.

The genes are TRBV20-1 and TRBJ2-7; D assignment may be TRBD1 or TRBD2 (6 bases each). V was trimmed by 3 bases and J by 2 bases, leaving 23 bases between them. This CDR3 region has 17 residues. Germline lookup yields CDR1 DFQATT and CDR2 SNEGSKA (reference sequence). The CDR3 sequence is CSASQWGRGPRTYEQYF. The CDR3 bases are TGCAGTGCTAGTCAATGGGGGCGGGGTCCCCGTACCTACGAGCAGTACTTC.